This TCR beta chain emerged from a study of PD-L1 blockade in urothelial cancer. Across the study: Study patients had been treated with 0 to 3 previous chemotherapy regimens. The authors examined blood 3 weeks (second dose) and 6 weeks after treatment start.

The CDR3 spans 13 residues. V lost 1 base and J 7 bases, leaving 9 bases between the germline ends. In germline, CDR1 is LNHNV, CDR2 YYDKDF (reference sequence). This table comes from immunoSEQ multiplex PCR, and its TCRdb copy is limited to in-frame clones, with some not included. The sample includes some 20,000 clones, just over 85% seen only once; the top ten take roughly 3.5%. The receptor's source is a man aged 50-59 years with urothelial cancer. The gene calls are TRBV15 and TRBJ2-3, with D possibly matching TRBD1 (6 bases). Here the sequenced sample was PBMCs, taken around atezolizumab (anti-PD-L1) treatment. CDR3 residues: CATSRGGGNTQYF. In DNA form, the CDR3 reads TGTGCCACCAGCAGAGGAGGGGGAAATACGCAGTATTTT.